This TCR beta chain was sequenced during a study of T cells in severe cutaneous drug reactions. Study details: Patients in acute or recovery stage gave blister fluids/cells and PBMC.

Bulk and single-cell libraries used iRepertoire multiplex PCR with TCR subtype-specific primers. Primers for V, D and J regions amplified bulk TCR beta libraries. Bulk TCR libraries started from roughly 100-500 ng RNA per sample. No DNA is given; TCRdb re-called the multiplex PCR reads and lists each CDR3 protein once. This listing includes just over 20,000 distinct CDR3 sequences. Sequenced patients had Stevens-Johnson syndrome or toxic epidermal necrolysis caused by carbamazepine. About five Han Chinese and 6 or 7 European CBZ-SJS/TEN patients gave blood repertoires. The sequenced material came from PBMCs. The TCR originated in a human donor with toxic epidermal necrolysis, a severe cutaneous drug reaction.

CDR3: CASSYGTLPPDTQYF. J is TRBJ2-3 and V is TRBV27; absent DNA, TCRdb's TRBD2 call cannot be checked. The CDR3 has 15 amino acids. Germline V gives CDR1 MNHEY, CDR2 SMNVEV (reference sequence).